These T cell receptor beta chains were read from a single sample in a study of cytomegalovirus exposure and HLA in healthy donors. The protocol was immunoSEQ multiplex PCR, while the TCRdb copy is restricted to in-frame clones and leaves out a portion. The profile shows roughly 150,000 clones, 70% of them singletons. The sample comprised PBMCs. These receptors were collected from a woman aged 25 to 39 in good health and CMV-seronegative. The CDR3 runs from the conserved cysteine through the conserved F or W. Only part of the rows carry a size: once, few, many, or a class if the clone is expanded.

v_call	j_call	clone_size	cdr3_aa
TRBV2	TRBJ1-1	.	CASSRTGPTEAFF
TRBV7-9	TRBJ1-2	once	CASSEGDSPITF
TRBV7-9	TRBJ2-3	.	CASSFGTNTDTQYF
TRBV30	TRBJ2-7	.	CAWSVIGSGEQYF
TRBV19	TRBJ2-3	.	CASSPDRGGTDTQYF
TRBV5-1	TRBJ2-5	few	CASSFYSDEETQYF
TRBV4-2	TRBJ1-4	.	CASSQGHRETNEKLFF
TRBV19	TRBJ2-1	.	CASSIAGDFGEQFF
TRBV7-3	TRBJ2-3	.	CASSFAPTGGTDTQYF
TRBV29-1	TRBJ2-3	.	CSVRRQGIDTQYF
TRBV30	TRBJ2-3	.	CAWSKAGGPDTQYF
TRBV18	TRBJ2-3	.	CASSPRVAGGRSTDTQYF
TRBV29-1	TRBJ2-2	once	CSVDVGGSSDTGELFF
TRBV10-3	TRBJ2-6	.	CAISRQAATGANVLTF
TRBV5-4	TRBJ1-3	.	CASSLDTFSGNTIYF
TRBV28	TRBJ2-7	.	CASRGTSGSSYEQYF
TRBV11-2	TRBJ2-2	.	CASSKPGQGAGELFF
TRBV7-8	TRBJ1-5	.	CASSYRQGHQPQHF
TRBV19	TRBJ2-1	.	CASSSLGTGRFNEQFF
TRBV11-2	TRBJ1-6	once	CASSLGQGRRDSPLHF
TRBV2	TRBJ2-1	.	CASRGTSGGTEQFF
TRBV30	TRBJ2-7	.	CAWGSGGGSYEQYF
TRBV5-1	TRBJ2-2	once	CASSVLAGNGELFF
TRBV28	TRBJ1-2	few	CASSLHGANYGYTF
TRBV7-3	TRBJ2-5	once	CARQLTSGRAPRETQYF
TRBV28	TRBJ1-6	.	CASSPSSVNNSPLHF
TRBV27	TRBJ1-4	.	CASSFWQGGEKLFF
TRBV27	TRBJ2-7	.	CASRDRYSYEQYF
TRBV19	TRBJ2-7	.	CASSEHSGASYEQYF
TRBV18	TRBJ2-5	.	CASSQASGQETQYF
TRBV5-1	TRBJ2-3	few	CASSLPGDTQYF
TRBV5-5	TRBJ2-2	.	CASSGGHGTGELFF
TRBV28	TRBJ2-1	.	CASSSPQDNEQFF
TRBV28	TRBJ2-5	once	CASSPWRVEREGPGLGAIETQYF
TRBV5-4	TRBJ2-5	.	CASSIGQGEAETQYF
TRBV5-1	TRBJ2-1	.	CASSLDGDMSYNEQFF
TRBV5-1	TRBJ2-2	.	CASSLDGNTGELFF
TRBV11-3	TRBJ2-5	.	CASTCLGTSGRLEETQYF
TRBV30	TRBJ1-5	.	CAWSPRGNSNQPQHF
TRBV21-1	TRBJ2-1	.	CASSKETGNEQFF
TRBV11-2	TRBJ2-5	.	CASSPGGIQETQYF
TRBV10-1	TRBJ2-1	once	CASSEALLNEQFF
TRBV7-2	TRBJ2-2	.	CASSISVNTGELFF
TRBV6-6	TRBJ1-1	.	CASSYPPGQGSSEAFF
TRBV5-1	TRBJ1-1	.	CASSPYRDSPTEAFF
TRBV2	TRBJ2-1	.	CATRLQGADNEQFF
TRBV5-1	TRBJ1-1	few	CASSLLGEGNTEAFF
TRBV5-6	TRBJ1-5	once	CASSAGQYNQPQHF
TRBV9	TRBJ2-1	.	CASSVGQGAVDEQFF
TRBV30	TRBJ2-3	.	CAWSVTGGGTDTQYF
TRBV7-9	TRBJ1-1	few	CSSSPDRVGIIF
TRBV2	TRBJ1-5	few	CASSGVRDSNQPQHF